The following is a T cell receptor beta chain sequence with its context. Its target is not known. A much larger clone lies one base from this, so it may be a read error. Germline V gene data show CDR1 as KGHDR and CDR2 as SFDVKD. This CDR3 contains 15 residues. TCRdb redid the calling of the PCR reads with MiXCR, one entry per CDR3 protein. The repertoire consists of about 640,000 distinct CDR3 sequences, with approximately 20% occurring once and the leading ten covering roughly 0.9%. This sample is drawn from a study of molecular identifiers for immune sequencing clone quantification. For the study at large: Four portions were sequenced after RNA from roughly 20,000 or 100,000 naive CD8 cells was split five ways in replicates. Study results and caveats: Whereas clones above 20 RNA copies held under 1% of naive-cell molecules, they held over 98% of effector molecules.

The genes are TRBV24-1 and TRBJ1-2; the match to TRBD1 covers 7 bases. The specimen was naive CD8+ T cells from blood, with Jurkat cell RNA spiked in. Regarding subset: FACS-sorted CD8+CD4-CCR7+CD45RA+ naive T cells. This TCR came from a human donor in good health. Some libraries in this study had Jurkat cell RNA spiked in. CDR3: CAASDGTASNYGYTF. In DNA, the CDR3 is TGTGCCGCCAGTGACGGGACAGCCTCCAACTATGGCTACACCTTC.